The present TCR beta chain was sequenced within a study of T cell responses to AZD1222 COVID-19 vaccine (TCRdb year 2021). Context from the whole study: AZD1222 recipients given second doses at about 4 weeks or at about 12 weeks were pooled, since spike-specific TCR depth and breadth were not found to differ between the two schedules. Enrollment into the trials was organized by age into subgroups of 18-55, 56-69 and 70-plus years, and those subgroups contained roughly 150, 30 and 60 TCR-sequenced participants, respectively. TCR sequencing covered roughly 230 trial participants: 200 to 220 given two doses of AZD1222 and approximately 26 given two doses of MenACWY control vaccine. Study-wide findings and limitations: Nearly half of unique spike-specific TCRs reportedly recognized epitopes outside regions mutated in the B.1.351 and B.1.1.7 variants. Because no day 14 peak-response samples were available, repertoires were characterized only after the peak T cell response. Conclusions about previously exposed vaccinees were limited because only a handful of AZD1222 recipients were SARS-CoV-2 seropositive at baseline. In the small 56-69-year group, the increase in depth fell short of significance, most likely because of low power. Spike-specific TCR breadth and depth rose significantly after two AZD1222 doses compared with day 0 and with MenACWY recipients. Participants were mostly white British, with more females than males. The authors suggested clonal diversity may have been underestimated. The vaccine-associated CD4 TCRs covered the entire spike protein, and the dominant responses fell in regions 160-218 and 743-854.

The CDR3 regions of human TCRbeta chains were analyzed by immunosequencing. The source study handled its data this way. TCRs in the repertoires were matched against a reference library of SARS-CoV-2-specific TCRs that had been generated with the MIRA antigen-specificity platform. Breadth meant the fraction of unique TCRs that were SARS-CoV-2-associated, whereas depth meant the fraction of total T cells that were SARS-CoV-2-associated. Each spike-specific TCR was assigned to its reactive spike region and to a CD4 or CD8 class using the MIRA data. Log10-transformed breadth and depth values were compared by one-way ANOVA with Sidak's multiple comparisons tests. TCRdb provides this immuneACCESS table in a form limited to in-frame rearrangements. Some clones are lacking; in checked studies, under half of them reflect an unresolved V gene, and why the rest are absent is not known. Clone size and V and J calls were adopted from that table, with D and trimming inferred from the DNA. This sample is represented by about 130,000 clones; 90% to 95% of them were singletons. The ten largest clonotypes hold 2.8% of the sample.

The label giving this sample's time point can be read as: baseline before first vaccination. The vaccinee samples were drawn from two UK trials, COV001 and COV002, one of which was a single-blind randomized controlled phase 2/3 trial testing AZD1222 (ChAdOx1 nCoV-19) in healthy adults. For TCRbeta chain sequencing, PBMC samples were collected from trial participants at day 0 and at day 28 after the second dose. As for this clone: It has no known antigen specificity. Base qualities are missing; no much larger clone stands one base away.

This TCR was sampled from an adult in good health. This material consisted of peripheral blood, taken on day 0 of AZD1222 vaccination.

The base sequence is TGCGCCAGCAGCCCTTCAGCGTTTGGGAGCGGGAGGGTTAATGAGCAGTTCTTC. Its protein reads: CASSPSAFGSGRVNEQFF. This receptor chain uses TRBV4-3 and TRBJ2-1; 10 bases in between match TRBD2. The CDR3 numbers 18 residues from cysteine through phenylalanine. Here the CDR3 DNA is all that survives: 54 bases in frame from base 1. V is trimmed back by 4 bases and J by 7 bases, and the junction contains 16 bases that no gene match accounts for. Per the germline V gene, LGHNA is the CDR1 and YSLEER is the CDR2.